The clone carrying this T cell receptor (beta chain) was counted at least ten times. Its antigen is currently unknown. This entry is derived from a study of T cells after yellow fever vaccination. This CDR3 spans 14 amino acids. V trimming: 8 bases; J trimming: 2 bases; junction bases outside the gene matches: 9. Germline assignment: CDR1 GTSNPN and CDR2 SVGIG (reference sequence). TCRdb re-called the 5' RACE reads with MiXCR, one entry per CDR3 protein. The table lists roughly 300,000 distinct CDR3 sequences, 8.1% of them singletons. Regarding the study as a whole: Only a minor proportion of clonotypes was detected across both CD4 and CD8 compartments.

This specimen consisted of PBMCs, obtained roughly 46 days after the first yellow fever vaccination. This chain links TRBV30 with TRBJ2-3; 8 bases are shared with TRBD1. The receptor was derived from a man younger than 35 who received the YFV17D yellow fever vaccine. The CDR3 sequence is CAARTGIPTDTQYF. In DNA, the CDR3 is TGTGCCGCCCGGACAGGGATACCCACAGATACGCAGTATTTT.